The 15 T cell receptor beta chains given below trace back to one sample, sequenced in a study of a mutant IDH1 vaccine in newly diagnosed glioma. No cognate antigen is known for these TCRs. TCRdb's copy holds only in-frame clones and misses some; the assay was immunoSEQ multiplex PCR. The sample lists roughly 52,000 clones; 75% to 85% were seen once. Time point denoted: week 23, last vaccination. It was 300 ug of mutant IDH1 20-mer peptide that made up each vaccine dose, given with topical imiquimod. The sample was PBMCs, taken from a glioma patient whose treatment included an IDH1 peptide vaccine. All receptors derive from a man aged 35 to 55 with glioma.

The chain joins TRBV4-2 to TRBJ1-4, with D tentatively TRBD1 (5 bases). This CDR3 has 16 residues. Germline CDR1 LGHNA, CDR2 YNFKEQ. Trimming removed 4 bases from V and 2 bases from J, with 14 bases in between. The CDR3 DNA reads as TGTGCCAGCAGCCGCTCATCCGCAGGGACTAATGAAAAACTGTTTTTT. Translation gives CASSRSSAGTNEKLFF.

This clone was detected a few times. V and J are TRBV5-5 and TRBJ2-3; D gene ambiguous. CDR1 is SGHKS, CDR2 YYEKEE, per germline (reference sequence). V was clipped by 1 base and J by 5 bases, with 14 bases between them. The CDR3 runs to 15 residues. The CDR3 DNA follows: TGTGCCAGCAGCTTGTCTTCGGTCGGTGGAGATACGCAGTATTTT. Translation: CASSLSSVGGDTQYF. Based on the CDR3 plus reference TRBV5-5 and TRBJ2-3, the full variable domain is DAGVTQSPTHLIKTRGQQVTLRCSPISGHKSVSWYQQVLGQGPQFIFQYYEKEERGRGNFPDRFSARQFPNYSSELNVNALLLGDSALYLCASSLSSVGGDTQYFGPGTRLTVL.

The chain links TRBV2 to TRBJ2-5, with D possibly being TRBD2 (5 bases). V lost 7 bases, J lost 5 bases, and 8 bases lay in between. There are 11 residues in the CDR3. The germline V gene has CDR1 SNHLY and CDR2 FYNNEI. The CDR3 region is CASTSSETQYF. In DNA form, the CDR3 reads TGTGCCAGCACTAGCTCGGAGACCCAGTACTTC.

The CDR3, as DNA: TGCGCCAGCAGTCGACTAGCGACGGGGGCCAACGTCCTGACTTTC. Residues: CASSRLATGANVLTF. The V gene is TRBV4-1, the J gene TRBJ2-6, with 8 bases that match TRBD2. The CDR3 totals 15 residues. Germline V gene data show CDR1 as MGHRA and CDR2 as YSYEKL. V shed 6 bases, J shed 4 bases, and the junction held 5 bases outside the gene matches.

V usage is TRBV7-9 and J usage is TRBJ1-5, with D perhaps TRBD1 (5 bases). Trimming pared 4 bases from V and 0 bases from J, leaving 7 bases between. Germline V gives CDR1 SEHNR, CDR2 FQNEAQ (reference sequence). This CDR3 has 14 amino acids. CDR3 DNA: TGTGCCAGCAGCTCACAGGTTAGCAATCAGCCCCAGCATTTT. It encodes CASSSQVSNQPQHF.

This sequence joins TRBV4-2 and TRBJ2-1; no firm D call. The germline V gene has CDR1 LGHNA and CDR2 YNFKEQ. The CDR3 totals 14 residues. The V gene lost 0 bases and the J gene lost 8 bases, with 11 bases spanning the gap. The CDR3 nucleotides read TGTGCCAGCAGCCAAGACCAAACTTCGGATGAGCAGTTCTTC. Its protein product is CASSQDQTSDEQFF.

The chain joins TRBV18 to TRBJ2-3; a possible D gene is TRBD2 (6 bases). This CDR3 is built from 16 residues. Germline V gene lookup returns CDR1 KGHSH and CDR2 LQKENI. Trimming removed 2 bases from V and 5 bases from J, with 17 bases in between. The CDR3 loop reads CASSPGAGRQGDTQYF. In nucleotides, the CDR3 is TGTGCCAGCTCACCAGGTGCGGGGAGGCAGGGAGATACGCAGTATTTT.

The chain links TRBV9 to TRBJ1-1; TRBD1 aligns across 7 bases. CDR1 and CDR2 from the germline V gene are SGDLS and YYNGEE. The ends lost 3 bases at V and 1 base at J; junction bases unmatched: 3. The CDR3 totals 14 residues. CDR3 DNA: TGTGCCAGCAGCGCCCAGGGGGGGAACACTGAAGCTTTCTTT. It is translated as CASSAQGGNTEAFF.

This chain connects TRBV5-1 to TRBJ2-5; possibly TRBD2 for D (6 bases). V was cut by 5 bases and J by 1 base, with 12 bases left in between. This CDR3 region has 14 residues. Germline values: CDR1 SGHRS, CDR2 YFSETQ. The CDR3 loop is CASRPGLVQETQYF. The DNA for the CDR3 is TGCGCCAGCAGACCGGGACTGGTCCAAGAGACCCAGTACTTC. The complete variable domain, with remaining parts taken from reference TRBV5-1 and TRBJ2-5, reads KAGVTQTPRYLIKTRGQQVTLSCSPISGHRSVSWYQQTPGQGLQFLFEYFSETQRNKGNFPGRFSGRQFSNSRSEMNVSTLELGDSALYLCASRPGLVQETQYFGPGTRLLVL.

The genes are TRBV6-1 and TRBJ1-2, with D maybe TRBD1 (6 bases). Trimming stripped 1 base from V and 4 bases from J, with 13 bases between. Germline V gives CDR1 MNHNS, CDR2 SASEGT. CDR3 length equals 15 residues. The chain's CDR3 is CASSEVWGAGYGYTF. The CDR3 bases are TGTGCCAGCAGTGAAGTCTGGGGGGCTGGCTATGGCTACACCTTC.

CDR3 residues: CAWSIGLGLDTQYF. CDR3 in DNA: TGTGCCTGGAGTATTGGACTAGGATTAGATACGCAGTATTTT. The chain uses TRBV30 and TRBJ2-3; 7 bases agree with TRBD2. Germline loops: CDR1 GTSNPN, CDR2 SVGIG (reference sequence). The CDR3 covers 14 residues. After removal of 2 bases from V and 5 bases from J, the junction contained 7 bases not matched to a gene.

The rearrangement uses TRBV9 and TRBJ2-2, with D possibly TRBD2 on 5 matching bases. V gave up 4 bases and J gave up 8 bases, with 9 bases separating them. Germline V CDR1 and CDR2: SGDLS, YYNGEE. The CDR3 loop spans 12 amino acids. The CDR3 bases are TGTGCCAGCAGCCCTTGGGAGGGGGAGCTGTTTTTT. This gives the protein CASSPWEGELFF.

V and J are TRBV10-1 and TRBJ1-1, with D perhaps TRBD1 (6 bases). V was cut by 4 bases and J by 0 bases, with 12 bases left in between. CDR3 size: 15 residues. Germline V gene data show CDR1 as WNHNN and CDR2 as SYGVQD (reference sequence). Here the CDR3 reads CASSARTAMNTEAFF. Here the CDR3 DNA reads TGCGCCAGCAGTGCCCGGACAGCCATGAACACTGAAGCTTTCTTT.

V gene TRBV6-5 combines with J gene TRBJ1-4, with D hard to call. Trimming left V 0 bases short and J 3 bases short, with 8 bases between. CDR1 is MNHEY, CDR2 SVGAGI, per germline. This CDR3 region has 15 residues. CDR3 DNA sequence: TGTGCCAGCAGTTACTCGATCACCGCTAATGAAAAACTGTTTTTT. Translated: CASSYSITANEKLFF.

Only a few counts were recorded for this clone. The chain couples TRBV13 to TRBJ2-3; 7 nucleotides match TRBD1. Looked up from germline, CDR1 is PRHDT and CDR2 is FYEKMQ (reference sequence). Losses at the gene ends were 5 bases for V and 0 bases for J; bases not matched to a gene: 5. CDR3 length: 15 residues. The DNA for the CDR3 is TGTGCCAGCAGCCCGCCGGGACAGAGCACAGATACGCAGTATTTT. It translates to CASSPPGQSTDTQYF.